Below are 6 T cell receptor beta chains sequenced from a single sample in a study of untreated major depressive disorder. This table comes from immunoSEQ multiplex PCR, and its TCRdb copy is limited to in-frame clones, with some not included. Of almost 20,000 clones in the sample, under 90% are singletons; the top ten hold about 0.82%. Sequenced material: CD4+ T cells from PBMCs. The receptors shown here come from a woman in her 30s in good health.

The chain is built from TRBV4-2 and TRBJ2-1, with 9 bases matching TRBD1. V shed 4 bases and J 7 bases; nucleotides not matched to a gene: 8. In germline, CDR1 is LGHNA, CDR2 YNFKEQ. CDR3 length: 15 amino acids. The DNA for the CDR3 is TGTGCCAGCAGCCGACCGACAGGGGGGGGGAATGAGCAGTTCTTC. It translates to CASSRPTGGGNEQFF.

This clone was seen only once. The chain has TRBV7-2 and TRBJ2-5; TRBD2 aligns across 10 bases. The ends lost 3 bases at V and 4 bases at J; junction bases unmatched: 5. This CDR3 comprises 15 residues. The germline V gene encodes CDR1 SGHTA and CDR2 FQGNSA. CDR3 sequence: CASSLTSGPRETQYF. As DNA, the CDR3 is TGTGCCAGCAGCTTGACTAGCGGGCCACGAGAGACCCAGTACTTC.

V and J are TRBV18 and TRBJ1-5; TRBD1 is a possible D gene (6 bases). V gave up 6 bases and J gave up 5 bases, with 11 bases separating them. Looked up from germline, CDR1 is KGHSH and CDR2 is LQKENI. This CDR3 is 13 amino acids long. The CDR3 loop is CASSQGWDQPQHF. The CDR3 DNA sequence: TGTGCCAGCTCCCAGGGGTGGGATCAGCCCCAGCATTTT.

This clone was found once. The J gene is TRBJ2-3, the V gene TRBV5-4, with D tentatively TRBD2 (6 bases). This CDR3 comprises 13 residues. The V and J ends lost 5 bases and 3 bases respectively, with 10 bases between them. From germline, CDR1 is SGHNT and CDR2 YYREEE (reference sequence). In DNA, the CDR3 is TGTGCCAGCAGTCCGGGGGTGACAGATACGCAGTATTTT. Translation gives CASSPGVTDTQYF.

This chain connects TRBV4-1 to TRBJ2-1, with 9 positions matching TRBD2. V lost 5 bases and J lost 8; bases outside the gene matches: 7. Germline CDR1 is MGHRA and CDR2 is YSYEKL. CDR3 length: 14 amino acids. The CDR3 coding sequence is TGCGCCAGCAGCAGGGCGGGAGGGTCGGATGAGCAGTTCTTC. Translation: CASSRAGGSDEQFF.

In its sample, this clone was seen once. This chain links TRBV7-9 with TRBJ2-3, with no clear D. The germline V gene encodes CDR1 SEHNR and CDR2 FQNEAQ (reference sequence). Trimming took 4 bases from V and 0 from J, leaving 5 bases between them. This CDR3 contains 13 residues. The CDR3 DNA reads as TGTGCCAGCAGCTCCCCTAGCACAGATACGCAGTATTTT. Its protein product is CASSSPSTDTQYF. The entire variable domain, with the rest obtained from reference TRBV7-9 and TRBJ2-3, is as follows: DTGVSQNPRHKITKRGQNVTFRCDPISEHNRLYWYRQTLGQGPEFLTYFQNEAQLEKSRLLSDRFSAERPKGSFSTLEIQRTEQGDSAMYLCASSSPSTDTQYFGPGTRLTVL.